The 23 T cell receptor beta chains in this list originate from one sample, sequenced in a study of shared clonotypes between healthy human individuals. Assay: immunoSEQ multiplex PCR; the TCRdb copy retains only in-frame clones and omits some. The table includes about 1.1 million clones, approximately 80% detected once. Material for sequencing was memory CD4+ T cells from PBMCs. Subset in this sample: CD45RA-negative fraction. The receptors were sampled from a man aged 18 to 35 in good health. Some clones in this sample may be carry-over from other donors' samples.

This chain links TRBV7-8 with TRBJ2-5, with D perhaps TRBD1 (5 bases). CDR1 and CDR2 from the germline V gene are SGHVS and FQNEAQ. This CDR3 has 15 residues. Trimming stripped 5 bases from V and 2 bases from J, with 15 bases between. CDR3 sequence (DNA): TGTGCCAGCAGCCCGCCAGGGAAGGGGCAAGAGACCCAGTACTTC. Encoded protein: CASSPPGKGQETQYF.

The genes are TRBV7-3 and TRBJ2-1, with D unclear. The length of the CDR3 is 13 residues. Trimming shortened V by 2 bases and J by 8 bases, and 10 bases separated the two germline ends. Germline CDR1 reads SGHTA; CDR2 reads FQGTGA. The CDR3 loop is CASSLGQQYEQFF. CDR3 bases: TGTGCCAGCAGCTTAGGTCAACAGTATGAGCAGTTCTTC.

This chain uses TRBV20-1 with TRBJ1-1; no reliable D call. Germline loops: CDR1 DFQATT, CDR2 SNEGSKA (reference sequence). The CDR3 runs 9 residues. Trimming cost V 3 bases and J 6 bases, with 2 bases left between them. CDR3 bases: TGCAGTGCTAGGTCTGAAGCTTTCTTT. Encoded protein: CSARSEAFF.

For the CDR3, the DNA is TGTGCCAGCAGCTTTGACCTAGACCAAGAGACCCAGTACTTC. It specifies CASSFDLDQETQYF. The chain uses TRBV7-6 and TRBJ2-5; D gene uncertain. CDR1 is SGHVS and CDR2 is FNYEAQ in the germline V gene. The ends were cut back, 3 bases at V and 0 bases at J, with 8 bases in the middle. CDR3 length equals 14 residues.

The chain has TRBV19 and TRBJ1-1, with TRBD1 matching over 11 bases. This CDR3 is 14 amino acids long. With 4 bases clipped from V and 6 bases from J, the junction kept 4 bases outside the gene matches. CDR1 and CDR2 (germline): LNHDA, SQIVND (reference sequence). The CDR3 bases are TGTGCCAGTAGTAGGCGGGACAGGGGGTCTGAAGCTTTCTTT. Protein product: CASSRRDRGSEAFF.

This clone was counted only a few times. The same CDR3 arises from other DNA sequences in this sample as well. The chain employs TRBV28 and TRBJ1-5; possibly TRBD1 for D (5 bases). The CDR3 runs to 14 residues. Trimming removed 2 bases at V and 2 bases at J, with 7 bases between. In germline, CDR1 is MDHEN, CDR2 SYDVKM. CDR3 protein: CASSLGGGNQPQHF. CDR3 in DNA: TGTGCCAGCAGTTTAGGAGGGGGCAATCAGCCCCAGCATTTT.

The V and J genes are TRBV5-1 and TRBJ1-2; 7 bases fit TRBD1. The CDR3 covers 14 residues. With V trimmed by 0 bases and J by 4 bases, 3 bases remained unmatched. CDR1 and CDR2 (germline): SGHRS, YFSETQ. This chain's CDR3 is CASSLDPGGYGYTF. As DNA, the CDR3 is TGCGCCAGCAGCTTGGACCCAGGGGGCTATGGCTACACCTTC.

This clone was seen ten or more times. The chain combines TRBV28 with TRBJ1-5, with a tentative D call TRBD1 (6 bases). Germline assignment: CDR1 MDHEN and CDR2 SYDVKM. CDR3 size: 15 residues. V lost 7 bases to trimming and J lost 3 bases, with 16 bases between them. CDR3 amino acids: CASNIGGADNQPQHF. Here the CDR3 DNA reads TGTGCCAGCAACATCGGGGGGGCGGACAATCAGCCCCAGCATTTT.

Notes on this clone: Additional DNA sequences in this sample encode the identical CDR3. The V and J genes are TRBV7-2 and TRBJ2-5, with 11 bases identical to TRBD1. This CDR3 is 15 amino acids long. The germline CDR1 and CDR2 sequences are SGHTA and FQGNSA. Losses at the gene ends were 5 bases for V and 2 bases for J; bases not matched to a gene: 4. The CDR3 bases are TGTGCCAGCAGCGCCCGGGACAGGGGGCAAGAGACCCAGTACTTC. It yields the protein CASSARDRGQETQYF.

CDR3 sequence (DNA): TGCGCCAGCAGCTTGGTTGGGGGAGGAACCATGAACACCGGGGAGCTGTTTTTT. The encoded protein is CASSLVGGGTMNTGELFF. The chain recombines TRBV5-1 with TRBJ2-2; a possible D gene is TRBD2 (6 bases). The CDR3 is 18 residues long. V lost 0 bases, J lost 1 base, and 16 bases lay in between. From germline, CDR1 is SGHRS and CDR2 YFSETQ.

The V and J genes are TRBV5-8 and TRBJ1-2; D is unclear. There are 13 residues in the CDR3. Trimming cost V 2 bases and J 8 bases, with 13 bases left between them. Germline CDR1 SGHTS, CDR2 YDEGEE. The chain's CDR3 is CASSFQRARGYTF. CDR3 coding DNA: TGTGCCAGCAGCTTTCAACGTGCAAGGGGCTACACCTTC. Filled out from reference TRBV5-8 and TRBJ1-2, the complete variable domain reads EAGVTQSPTHLIKTRGQQATLRCSPISGHTSVYWYQQALGLGLQFLLWYDEGEERNRGNFPPRFSGRQFPNYSSELNVNALELEDSALYLCASSFQRARGYTFGSGTRLTVV.

Remarks on this clone: At the DNA level, this CDR3 is encoded by other sequences in the same sample as well. The chain recombines TRBV10-3 with TRBJ2-3, with D hard to call. With 3 bases removed from V and 2 bases from J, the gap between germline ends came to 6 bases. CDR1 and CDR2 from the germline V gene are ENHRY and SYGVKD. The CDR3 extends over 13 amino acids. As DNA, the CDR3 is TGTGCCATCAGTGACCCGTCCACAGATACGCAGTATTTT. Amino acids: CAISDPSTDTQYF.

V gene TRBV7-9 combines with J gene TRBJ2-3; D not resolved. The CDR3 covers 15 residues. Germline CDR1 reads SEHNR; CDR2 reads FQNEAQ (reference sequence). V gave up 4 bases and J gave up 2 bases, with 13 bases separating them. The CDR3 is CASSSVQSNTDTQYF. CDR3 sequence (DNA): TGTGCCAGCAGCTCAGTACAGAGTAACACAGATACGCAGTATTTT.

As regards this clone: A clone one base away is much larger, so this may be a read error. The sample holds other DNA sequences that translate to the same CDR3. The chain recombines TRBV30 with TRBJ1-1, with D possibly being TRBD1 (5 bases). CDR3 length: 11 residues. Looked up from germline, CDR1 is GTSNPN and CDR2 is SVGIG (reference sequence). V gave up 0 bases and J gave up 8 bases, with 7 bases separating them. The CDR3 region has the DNA TGTGCCTGGAGTGTACGGGGGGAAGCTTTCTTT. Translation gives CAWSVRGEAFF.

The chain recombines TRBV28 with TRBJ2-4; possible D gene TRBD1, 5 bases. This CDR3 has 14 amino acids. The V end lost 2 bases, the J end lost 2 bases, and 7 bases lay between the germline ends. Germline-derived CDR1 and CDR2 are MDHEN and SYDVKM. CDR3 region: CASSLPGPKNIQYF. The CDR3 DNA sequence: TGTGCCAGCAGTTTACCAGGGCCCAAAAACATTCAGTACTTC.

V gene TRBV29-1 combines with J gene TRBJ1-1, with TRBD1 identical over 8 bases. Germline V gene data show CDR1 as SQVTM and CDR2 as ANQGSEA. Trimming cost V 6 bases and J 4 bases; bases outside gene matches: 4. The CDR3 is 12 residues long. The CDR3 here is CSVVTGGTEAFF. The CDR3 DNA reads as TGCAGCGTAGTTACAGGGGGCACTGAAGCTTTCTTT.

The V call is TRBV6-5, the J call TRBJ2-5; D is perhaps TRBD2 (6 bases). CDR3 length: 14 residues. Trimming took off 5 bases at V and 2 bases at J, with 12 bases between the two ends. Germline lookup yields CDR1 MNHEY and CDR2 SVGAGI. CDR3 protein: CASSRSSAQETQYF. The CDR3 DNA reads TGTGCCAGCAGTCGGTCTAGCGCACAAGAGACCCAGTACTTC.

The chain combines TRBV7-8 with TRBJ2-7; TRBD2 is a possible D gene (5 bases). The CDR3 extends over 14 amino acids. CDR1 and CDR2 (germline): SGHVS, FQNEAQ. Between the trimmed V and J ends, which lost 3 bases and 2 bases, there was a span of 11 bases. The DNA for the CDR3 is TGTGCCAGCAGCTTCTCCAGGAGGACCTACGAGCAGTACTTC. This translates into CASSFSRRTYEQYF. Supplemented by reference TRBV7-8 and TRBJ2-7, the full variable domain reads GAGVSQSPRYKVAKRGQDVALRCDPISGHVSLFWYQQALGQGPEFLTYFQNEAQLDKSGLPSDRFFAERPEGSVSTLKIQRTQQEDSAVYLCASSFSRRTYEQYFGPGTRLTVT.

This clone was detected a few times. The rearrangement joins TRBV9 to TRBJ1-1, with D tentatively TRBD1 (6 bases). The length of the CDR3 is 13 residues. V was shortened by 4 bases and J by 10 bases, with 17 bases between the two germline ends. CDR1 and CDR2 (germline): SGDLS, YYNGEE. CDR3 DNA: TGTGCCAGCAGCAAATCAGGGGAGCGGGGAGCTTTCTTT. It encodes CASSKSGERGAFF. Variable domain in full (rest from reference TRBV9 and TRBJ1-1): DSGVTQTPKHLITATGQRVTLRCSPRSGDLSVYWYQQSLDQGLQFLIQYYNGEERAKGNILERFSAQQFPDLHSELNLSSLELGDSALYFCASSKSGERGAFFGQGTRLTVV.

The chain links TRBV30 to TRBJ2-7, with D possibly being TRBD2 (6 bases). The V gene's germline CDR1 is GTSNPN and CDR2 SVGIG (reference sequence). The V end was cut by 3 bases, the J end by 6 bases, with 18 bases between. This CDR3 is built from 14 residues. CDR3 residues: CAWSPGLGISEQYF. As DNA, the CDR3 is TGTGCCTGGAGCCCGGGACTGGGGATCTCCGAGCAGTACTTC.

The chain links TRBV7-8 to TRBJ2-3; tentative D call: TRBD2 (5 bases). This CDR3 comprises 13 residues. Trimming left V 5 bases short and J 3 bases short, with 9 bases between. The germline V gene has CDR1 SGHVS and CDR2 FQNEAQ. The CDR3 sequence is CASSLGLTDTQYF. CDR3 DNA sequence: TGTGCCAGCAGCCTTGGACTGACAGATACGCAGTATTTT. Full variable domain (missing parts from reference TRBV7-8 and TRBJ2-3): GAGVSQSPRYKVAKRGQDVALRCDPISGHVSLFWYQQALGQGPEFLTYFQNEAQLDKSGLPSDRFFAERPEGSVSTLKIQRTQQEDSAVYLCASSLGLTDTQYFGPGTRLTVL.

The V and J genes are TRBV9 and TRBJ2-1; D not certain. CDR1 SGDLS and CDR2 YYNGEE come from the germline V gene. This CDR3 is built from 16 residues. V lost 4 bases to trimming and J lost 4 bases, with 18 bases between them. The CDR3 region has the DNA TGTGCCAGCAGCACGACTGCCGGGCCCAGGTACAATGAGCAGTTCTTC. Translating it yields CASSTTAGPRYNEQFF. Full variable domain (missing parts from reference TRBV9 and TRBJ2-1): DSGVTQTPKHLITATGQRVTLRCSPRSGDLSVYWYQQSLDQGLQFLIQYYNGEERAKGNILERFSAQQFPDLHSELNLSSLELGDSALYFCASSTTAGPRYNEQFFGPGTRLTVL.

V and J are TRBV14 and TRBJ1-2; D uncertain. The CDR3 length is 14 residues. Trimming left V 4 bases short and J 4 bases short, with 13 bases between. The germline CDR1 and CDR2 sequences are SGHDN and FVKESK. The CDR3 sequence is CASSPMLTAYGYTF. CDR3 DNA: TGTGCCAGCAGCCCCATGCTAACCGCCTATGGCTACACCTTC.